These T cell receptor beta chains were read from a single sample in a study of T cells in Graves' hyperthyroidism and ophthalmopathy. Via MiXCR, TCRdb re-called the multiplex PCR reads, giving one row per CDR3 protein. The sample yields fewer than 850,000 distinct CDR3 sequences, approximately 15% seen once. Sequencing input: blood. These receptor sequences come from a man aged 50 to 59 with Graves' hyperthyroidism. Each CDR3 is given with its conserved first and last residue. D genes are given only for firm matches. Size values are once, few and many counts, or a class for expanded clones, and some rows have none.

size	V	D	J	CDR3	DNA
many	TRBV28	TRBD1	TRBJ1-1	CASSVLGDRDILGAFF	TGTGCCAGCAGTGTCTTGGGGGACAGGGACATATTGGGAGCTTTCTTT
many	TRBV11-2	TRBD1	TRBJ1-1	CASSLHRGPNTEAFF	TGTGCCAGCAGCCTCCACAGGGGACCTAACACTGAAGCTTTCTTT
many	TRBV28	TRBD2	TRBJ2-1	CASSPPPGLALRSYNEQFF	TGTGCCAGCAGCCCCCCACCGGGACTAGCACTCCGCTCCTACAATGAGCAGTTCTTC
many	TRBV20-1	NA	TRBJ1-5	CSANRDGYNQPQHF	TGCAGTGCTAACCGGGACGGCTACAATCAGCCCCAGCATTTT
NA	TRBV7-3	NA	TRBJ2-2	CASSYSGTANTGELFF	TGTGCCAGCAGCTACAGTGGGACGGCGAACACCGGGGAGCTGTTTTTT
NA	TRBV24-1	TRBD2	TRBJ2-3	CATSDFMTSPEIRTDTQYF	TGTGCCACCAGTGATTTCATGACTAGCCCCGAAATTCGCACAGATACGCAGTATTTT
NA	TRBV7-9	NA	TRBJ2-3	CASSRWGSPDADTQYF	TGTGCCAGCAGCCGCTGGGGGAGCCCCGATGCAGATACGCAGTATTTT
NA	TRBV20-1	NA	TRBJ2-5	CSALRSETQYF	TGCAGTGCCCTCCGGTCGGAGACCCAGTACTTC
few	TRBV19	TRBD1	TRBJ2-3	CASISIPGQRRRDTQYF	TGTGCCAGTATCTCAATTCCGGGACAGAGGAGAAGAGATACGCAGTATTTT
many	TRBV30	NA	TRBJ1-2	CAWRKGEYGYTF	TGTGCCTGGAGGAAGGGGGAATATGGCTACACCTTC
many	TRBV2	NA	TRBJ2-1	CASSEEAVSYNEQFF	TGTGCCAGCAGTGAAGAAGCGGTCTCCTACAATGAGCAGTTCTTC
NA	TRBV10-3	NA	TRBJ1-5	CAISPDWDQPQHF	TGTGCCATCAGCCCCGACTGGGATCAGCCCCAGCATTTT
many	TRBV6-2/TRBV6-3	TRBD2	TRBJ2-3	CASSYPTSGDQTDTQYF	TGTGCCAGCAGTTACCCGACTAGCGGGGACCAAACAGATACGCAGTATTTT
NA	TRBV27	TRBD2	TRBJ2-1	CASSVSWEGYHNEQFF	TGTGCCAGCAGTGTTAGTTGGGAGGGATATCACAATGAGCAGTTCTTC
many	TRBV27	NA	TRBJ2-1	CASSLAVTESDEQFF	TGTGCCAGCAGTTTAGCCGTAACTGAGAGTGATGAGCAGTTCTTC
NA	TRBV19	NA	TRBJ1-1	CASSRDLGSMNTEAFF	TGTGCCAGTAGTCGGGACCTAGGAAGCATGAACACTGAAGCTTTCTTT
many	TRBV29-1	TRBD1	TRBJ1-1	CSVRDSEAFF	TGCAGCGTCCGGGACAGTGAAGCTTTCTTT